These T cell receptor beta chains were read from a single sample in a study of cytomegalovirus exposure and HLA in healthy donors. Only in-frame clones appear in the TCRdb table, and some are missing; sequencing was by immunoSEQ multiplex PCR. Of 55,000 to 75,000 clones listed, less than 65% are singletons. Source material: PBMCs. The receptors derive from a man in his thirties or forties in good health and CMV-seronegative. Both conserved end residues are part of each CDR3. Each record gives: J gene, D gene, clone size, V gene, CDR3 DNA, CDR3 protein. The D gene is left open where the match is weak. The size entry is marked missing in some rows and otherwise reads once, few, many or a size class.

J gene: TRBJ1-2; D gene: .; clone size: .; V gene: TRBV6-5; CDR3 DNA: TGTGCCAGCAGGGACTACACGGGACGGTTGGGCTACACCTTC; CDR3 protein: CASRDYTGRLGYTF
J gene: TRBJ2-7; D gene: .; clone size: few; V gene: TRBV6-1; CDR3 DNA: TGTGCCAGCAGTGAGGAGTACGAGCAGTACTTC; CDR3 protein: CASSEEYEQYF
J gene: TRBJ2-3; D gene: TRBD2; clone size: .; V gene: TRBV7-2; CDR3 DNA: TGTGCCAGCAGCTTAGCCGGCGGGGGGGCCACCACGACTAGCACAGATACGCAGTATTTT; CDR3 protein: CASSLAGGGATTTSTDTQYF
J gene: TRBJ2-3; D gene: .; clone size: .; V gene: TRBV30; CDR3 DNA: TGTGCCTGGAGTGTACCCAGACTTGCGAAGACAGATACGCAGTATTTT; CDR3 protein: CAWSVPRLAKTDTQYF
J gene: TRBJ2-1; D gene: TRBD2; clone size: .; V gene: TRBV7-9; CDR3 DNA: TGTGCCAGCAGCCCCGCCGGGACTAGCAAGACGGGTGAGCAGTTCTTC; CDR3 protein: CASSPAGTSKTGEQFF
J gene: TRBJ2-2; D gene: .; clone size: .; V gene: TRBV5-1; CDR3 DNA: TGCGCCAGCAGCTTGGCGAGTCGTGGGGAGCTGTTTTTT; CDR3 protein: CASSLASRGELFF
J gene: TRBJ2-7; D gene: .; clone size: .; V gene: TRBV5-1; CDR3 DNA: TGCGCCAGCAGCTCTGGTTCGGGGGAATACGAGCAGTACTTC; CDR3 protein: CASSSGSGEYEQYF
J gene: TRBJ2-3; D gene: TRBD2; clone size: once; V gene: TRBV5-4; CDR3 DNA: TGTGCCAGCAGCATAGGACTAGCGGGGGGCACAGATACGCAGTATTTT; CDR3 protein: CASSIGLAGGTDTQYF
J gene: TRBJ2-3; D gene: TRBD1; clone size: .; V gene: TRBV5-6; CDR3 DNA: TGTGCCAGCAGCTCCCGACAGGGAGAAGATACGCAGTATTTT; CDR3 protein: CASSSRQGEDTQYF
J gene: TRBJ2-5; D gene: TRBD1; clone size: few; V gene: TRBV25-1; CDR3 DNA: TGTGCCAGCAGTGACGACGGACAGGGCCAAGAGACCCAGTACTTC; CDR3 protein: CASSDDGQGQETQYF
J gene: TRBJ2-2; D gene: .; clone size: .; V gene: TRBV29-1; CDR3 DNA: TGCAGCGTTGGGCAGGGCGGGGAGCTGTTTTTT; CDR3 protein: CSVGQGGELFF
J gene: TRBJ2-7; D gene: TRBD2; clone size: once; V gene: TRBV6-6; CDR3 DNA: TGTGCCAGCAGGGACACTAGCGGGGTTCTTTACGAGCAGTACTTC; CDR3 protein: CASRDTSGVLYEQYF
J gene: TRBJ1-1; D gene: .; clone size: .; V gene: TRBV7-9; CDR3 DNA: TGTGCCAGCAGCTTACCCCTAGGATTGAACACTGAAGCTTTCTTT; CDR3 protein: CASSLPLGLNTEAFF
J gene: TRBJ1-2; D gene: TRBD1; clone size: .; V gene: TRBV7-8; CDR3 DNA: TGTGCCAGCAGCTTAGGTATCGCACAGGGGAGAGTTAACTATGGCTACACCTTC; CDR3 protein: CASSLGIAQGRVNYGYTF
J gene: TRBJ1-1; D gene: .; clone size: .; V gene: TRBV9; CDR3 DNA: TGTGCCAGCAGCAGAACCTCCGGGAGGAACACTGAAGCTTTCTTT; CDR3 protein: CASSRTSGRNTEAFF
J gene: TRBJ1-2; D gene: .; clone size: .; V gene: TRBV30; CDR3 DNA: TGTGCCTGGACTAATCGACTTAACTATGGCTACACCTTC; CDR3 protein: CAWTNRLNYGYTF
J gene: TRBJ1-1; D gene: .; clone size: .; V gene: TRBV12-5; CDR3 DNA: TGTGCTAGTGGTCCCCCGGACAGTTTGAACACTGAAGCTTTCTTT; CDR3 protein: CASGPPDSLNTEAFF
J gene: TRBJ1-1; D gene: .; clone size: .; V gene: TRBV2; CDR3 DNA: TGTGCCAGCAGTGAGCGACAGAACACTGAAGCTTTCTTT; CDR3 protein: CASSERQNTEAFF
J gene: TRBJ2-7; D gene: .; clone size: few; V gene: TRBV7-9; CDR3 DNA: TGTGCCAGCAGCCCCCGACTGCGGCCCCCCTACGAGCAGTACTTC; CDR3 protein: CASSPRLRPPYEQYF
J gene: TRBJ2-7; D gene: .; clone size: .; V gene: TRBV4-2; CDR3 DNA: TGTGCCAGCAGCCAAGGGCGGGAAGGCGAGCAGTACTTC; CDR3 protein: CASSQGREGEQYF
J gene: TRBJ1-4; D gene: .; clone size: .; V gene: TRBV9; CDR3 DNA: TGTGCCAGCAGCCCGGGGGGGGCAGACAGTGAAAAACTGTTTTTT; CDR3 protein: CASSPGGADSEKLFF
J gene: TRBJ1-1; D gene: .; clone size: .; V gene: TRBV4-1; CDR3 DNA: TGCGCCAGCAGCCAAGATAGGGGAGGGGCTCTGAACACTGAAGCTTTCTTT; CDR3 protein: CASSQDRGGALNTEAFF
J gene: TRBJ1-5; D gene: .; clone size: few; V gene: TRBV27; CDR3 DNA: TGTGCCAGCAGTTTATCGTTCGGTCAGCCCCAGCATTTT; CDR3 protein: CASSLSFGQPQHF
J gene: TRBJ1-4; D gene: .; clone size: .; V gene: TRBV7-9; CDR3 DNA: TGTGCCAGCAGCTTAGCTAACAGTACCGCAACTAATGAAAAACTGTTTTTT; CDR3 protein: CASSLANSTATNEKLFF
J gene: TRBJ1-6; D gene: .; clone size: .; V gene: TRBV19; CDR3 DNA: TGTGCCAGTACCACTTCCCTGGGGGGACCCCTCCACTTT; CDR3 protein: CASTTSLGGPLHF
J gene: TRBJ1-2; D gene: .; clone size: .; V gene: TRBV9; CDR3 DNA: TGTGCCAGCAGCGTAGTCGTGGCTGGCTATGGCTACACCTTC; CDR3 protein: CASSVVVAGYGYTF
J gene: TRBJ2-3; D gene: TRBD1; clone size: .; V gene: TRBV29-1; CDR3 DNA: TGCAGCGTTGAAGGAAGAACAGGGGGCTTTACAGATACGCAGTATTTT; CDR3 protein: CSVEGRTGGFTDTQYF
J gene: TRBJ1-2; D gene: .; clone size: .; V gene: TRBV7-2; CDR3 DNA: TGTGCCAGCAGCTTCCTCGACAGCTCCCCATTTGGCTACACCTTC; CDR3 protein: CASSFLDSSPFGYTF
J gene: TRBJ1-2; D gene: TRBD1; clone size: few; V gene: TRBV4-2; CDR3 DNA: TGTGCCAGCAGCCTCGGACAGGGAGAGGGCCACTATGGCTACACCTTC; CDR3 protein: CASSLGQGEGHYGYTF
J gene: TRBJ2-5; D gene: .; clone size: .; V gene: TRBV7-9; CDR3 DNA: TGTGCCAGCAGCTTAGTCTTGCGGGGAGGAGAGACCCAGTACTTC; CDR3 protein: CASSLVLRGGETQYF
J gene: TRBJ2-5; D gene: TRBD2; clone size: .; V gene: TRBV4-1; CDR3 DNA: TGCGCCAGCAGCTATTTAGCGGGGGGGGTTCAAGAGACCCAGTACTTC; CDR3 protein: CASSYLAGGVQETQYF
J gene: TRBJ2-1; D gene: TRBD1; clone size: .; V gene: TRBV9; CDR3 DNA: TGTGCCAGCAGCCCCCGGGGGGACAGGGGTAATGAGCAGTTCTTC; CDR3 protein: CASSPRGDRGNEQFF
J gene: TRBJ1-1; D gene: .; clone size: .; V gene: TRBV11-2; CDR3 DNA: TGTGCCAGCAGCAACAGGGAAAACACTGAAGCTTTCTTT; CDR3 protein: CASSNRENTEAFF
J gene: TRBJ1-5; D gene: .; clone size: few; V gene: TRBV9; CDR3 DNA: TGTGCCAGCAGCGCCGAGGGAAACTTCAATCAGCCCCAGCATTTT; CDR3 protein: CASSAEGNFNQPQHF
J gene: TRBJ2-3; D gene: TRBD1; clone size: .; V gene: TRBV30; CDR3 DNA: TGTGCCTGGCGACAGGGGAACACAGATACGCAGTATTTT; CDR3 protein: CAWRQGNTDTQYF
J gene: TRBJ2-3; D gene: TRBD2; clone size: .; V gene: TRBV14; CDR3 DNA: TGTGCCAGCAGCCTTTGGACTAGAAATCCAGATACGCAGTATTTT; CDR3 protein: CASSLWTRNPDTQYF
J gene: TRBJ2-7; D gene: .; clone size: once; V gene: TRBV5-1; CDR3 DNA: TGCGCCAGCAGCCGAGCCACCCTACGTCCCACCGCCTACGAGCAGTACTTC; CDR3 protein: CASSRATLRPTAYEQYF
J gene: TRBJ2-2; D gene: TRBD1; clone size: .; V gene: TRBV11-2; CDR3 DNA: TGTGCCAGCAGCTCAGGACCGGGACAGGGGGTGACCGGGGAGCTGTTTTTT; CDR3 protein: CASSSGPGQGVTGELFF
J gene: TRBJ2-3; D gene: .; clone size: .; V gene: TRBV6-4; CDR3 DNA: TGTGCCAGCAGTGACTCCCCTAGCACAGATACGCAGTATTTT; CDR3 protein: CASSDSPSTDTQYF
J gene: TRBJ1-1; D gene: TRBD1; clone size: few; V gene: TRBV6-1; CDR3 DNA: TGTGCCAGCAGACCCGGGACAGGATTCACTGAAGCTTTCTTT; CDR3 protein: CASRPGTGFTEAFF
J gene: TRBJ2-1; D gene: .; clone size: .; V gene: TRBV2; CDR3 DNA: TGTGCCAGCATCATTAGAGGGAACAATGAGCAGTTCTTC; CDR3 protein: CASIIRGNNEQFF